One sample yielded the 8 T cell receptor beta chains listed below, sequenced in a study of T cell repertoires in cytomegalovirus infection. Their antigens remain unidentified. TCRdb recomputed calls from the reads with MiXCR, one row per CDR3 protein. The top ten clones hold more than 13% of a sample with about 920,000 distinct CDR3 sequences, 30% to 40% of them seen once. The material was cultured CD8+ T cells from PBMCs, obtained from culture after CMV antigen stimulation. These receptors were taken from a human donor in good health (CMV status not recorded). Some clones in this sample may be carry-over from other donors' samples.

The V gene is TRBV7-2, the J gene TRBJ2-7, with D tentatively TRBD2 (7 bases). The germline V gene encodes CDR1 SGHTA and CDR2 FQGNSA. The CDR3 consists of 15 residues. V was clipped by 5 bases and J by 2 bases, with 16 bases between them. CDR3 region: CASSPFAGAAYEQYF. DNA for the CDR3: TGTGCCAGCAGCCCCTTCGCGGGGGCCGCCTACGAGCAGTACTTC.

V gene TRBV6-2 or TRBV6-3 combines with J gene TRBJ1-4; TRBD1 matches 9 bases. CDR1 and CDR2 (germline): MNHEY, SVGEGT. Trimming cost V 5 bases and J 7 bases; bases outside gene matches: 11. This CDR3 is built from 16 residues. The CDR3 sequence: CASSVYPGQGFEKLFF. Here the CDR3 DNA reads TGTGCCAGCAGTGTCTATCCGGGACAGGGCTTTGAAAAACTGTTTTTT.

The chain links TRBV10-3 to TRBJ1-2; D may be TRBD1 (5 bases). V was clipped by 3 bases and J by 2 bases, with 13 bases between them. The CDR3 runs to 15 residues. Germline assignment: CDR1 ENHRY and CDR2 SYGVKD. In DNA, the CDR3 is TGTGCCATCAGTGAACTCTTGACAGACAACTATGGCTACACCTTC. Translating it yields CAISELLTDNYGYTF.

This clonotype was seen more than once but under ten times. The V and J genes are TRBV7-2 and TRBJ2-2; 8 nucleotides match TRBD1. The CDR3 sequence is 16 residues long. J lost 5 bases, V lost 1 base, and 6 bases had no gene match. Looked up from germline, CDR1 is SGHTA and CDR2 is FQGNSA. CDR3 coding DNA: TGTGCCAGCAGCTTAGGGGGGCAGGGGGCAACCGGGGAGCTGTTTTTT. It is translated as CASSLGGQGATGELFF.

V is TRBV27 and J is TRBJ1-1; weak D call: TRBD1 (5 bases). CDR3 length: 11 residues. Germline V gene lookup returns CDR1 MNHEY and CDR2 SMNVEV (reference sequence). Trimming shortened V by 10 bases and J by 8 bases, and 14 bases separated the two germline ends. CDR3 nucleotide sequence: TGTGCCATCCTATCCGGGACCGAAGCTTTCTTT. Its translation is CAILSGTEAFF.

Worth noting for this clonotype: One end of the junction varies from germline; a read error may be responsible. J is TRBJ1-1 and V is TRBV6-7; TRBD1 might be the D (5 bases). TRBV6-7 carries the ORF label, with uncertain function. The CDR3 has 14 residues. The CDR3 sequence is CASTFRQMNTKAFF. CDR3 DNA: TGTGCCAGCACTTTCCGACAGATGAACACTAAAGCTTTCTTT.

On this clonotype itself: It may be a read error: a sequence one base away is much more abundant. This chain connects TRBV7-8 to TRBJ2-2; tentatively, D is TRBD2 (5 bases). The CDR3 extends over 16 amino acids. Germline assignment: CDR1 SGHVS and CDR2 FQNEAQ. The CDR3 nucleotides are TGTGCCAACAGCTTAGTGGAGGCGGCGAACACCGGGGAGCTGTTTTTT. Amino acid sequence: CANSLVEAANTGELFF.

This CDR3 is CSARDYLAGGPSYNEQFF. CDR3 nucleotide sequence: TGCAGTGCTAGAGATTACCTAGCGGGGGGACCCTCCTACAATGAGCAGTTCTTC. The rearrangement links TRBV20-1 to TRBJ2-1; 11 nucleotides agree with TRBD2. The CDR3 extends over 18 amino acids. CDR1 is DFQATT and CDR2 is SNEGSKA in the germline V gene (reference sequence). The V segment lost 0 bases and the J segment 0 bases; nucleotides outside the gene matches: 7.